This T cell receptor (beta chain) is drawn from a study of T cells in Graves' hyperthyroidism and ophthalmopathy. The study enrolled patients aged 18 to 65 with newly diagnosed hyperthyroidism of under 2 months' duration. At first hyperthyroidism diagnosis, before any ophthalmopathy symptoms, the blood sample was collected. This clonotype came up a few times. This CDR3 is 15 amino acids long. V lost 5 bases to trimming and J lost 4 bases, with 17 bases between them. Germline V gene data show CDR1 as SEHNR and CDR2 as FQNEAQ (reference sequence). Authors of the study amplified TCR beta CDR3 regions from RNA transcripts. The HTBI primer set served for first-round RT-PCR of the TCR CDR3. TCRdb redid the calling of the multiplex PCR reads with MiXCR, one entry per CDR3 protein. The repertoire holds about 720,000 distinct CDR3 sequences, with about 19% as singletons.

The chain carries TRBV7-9 and TRBJ2-5, with a tentative D call TRBD2 (6 bases). The receptor's source is a woman aged 45-59 years with Graves' hyperthyroidism that later progressed to Graves' ophthalmopathy. Sequencing was performed on blood. The CDR3 region is CASSPVRFGGETQYF. The CDR3 DNA reads as TGTGCCAGCAGCCCTGTCAGATTCGGGGGAGAGACCCAGTACTTC.